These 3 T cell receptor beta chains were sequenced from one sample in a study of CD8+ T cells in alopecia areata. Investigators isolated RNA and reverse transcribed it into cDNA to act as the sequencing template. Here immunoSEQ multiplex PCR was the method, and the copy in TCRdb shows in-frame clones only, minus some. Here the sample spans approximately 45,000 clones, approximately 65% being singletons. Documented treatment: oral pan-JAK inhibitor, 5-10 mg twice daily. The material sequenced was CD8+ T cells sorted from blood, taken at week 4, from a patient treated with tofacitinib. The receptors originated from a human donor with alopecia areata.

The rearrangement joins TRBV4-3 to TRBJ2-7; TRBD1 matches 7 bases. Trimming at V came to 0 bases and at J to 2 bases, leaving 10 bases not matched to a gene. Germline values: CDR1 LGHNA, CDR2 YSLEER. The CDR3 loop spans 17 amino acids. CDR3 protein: CASSQELSWTGAYEQYF. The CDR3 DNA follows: TGCGCCAGCAGCCAAGAACTTAGCTGGACAGGAGCCTACGAGCAGTACTTC.

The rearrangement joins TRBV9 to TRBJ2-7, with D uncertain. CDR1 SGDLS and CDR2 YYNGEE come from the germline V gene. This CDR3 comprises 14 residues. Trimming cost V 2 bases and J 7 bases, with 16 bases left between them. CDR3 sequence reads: CASSVGDSDGEQYF. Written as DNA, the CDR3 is TGTGCCAGCAGCGTTGGAGACTCAGACGGGGAGCAGTACTTC.

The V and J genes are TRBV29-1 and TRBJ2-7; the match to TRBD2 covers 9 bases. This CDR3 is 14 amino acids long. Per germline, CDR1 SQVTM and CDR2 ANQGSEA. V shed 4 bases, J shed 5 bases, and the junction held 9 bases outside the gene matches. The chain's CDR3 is CSVVGLAGTNEQYF. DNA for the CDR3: TGCAGCGTTGTAGGCCTAGCGGGGACCAACGAGCAGTACTTC.